The rows below give T cell receptor beta chains drawn from one sample of a study of OX40 agonist ivuxolimab in advanced cancers. The assay was immunoSEQ multiplex PCR, and TCRdb's table has in-frame clones only and misses some. The profile shows about 38,000 clones, 70% to 85% of them singletons. Source: CD4+ or CD8+ T cells sorted from blood, taken in a trial of the OX40 agonist ivuxolimab. The receptors originated from an adult with an advanced solid tumor such as melanoma, head and neck, liver or kidney cancer. Each CDR3 is given with its conserved first and last residue. The order of the fields is CDR3 protein, CDR3 DNA, J gene, clone size, V gene, D gene. D genes are given only for firm matches. Part of the rows lack a size; the others show once, few, many or a class for expanded clones.

cdr3_aa: CASSKQGGSDTQYF
cdr3_nt: TGTGCCAGCAGCAAACAGGGAGGTTCGGATACGCAGTATTTT
j_call: TRBJ2-3
clone_size: .
v_call: TRBV5-6
d_call: .

cdr3_aa: CASWTQGPGNTIYF
cdr3_nt: TGTGCCAGCTGGACCCAGGGACCTGGAAACACCATATATTTT
j_call: TRBJ1-3
clone_size: once
v_call: TRBV28
d_call: .

cdr3_aa: CASSFTGGLLNTEAFF
cdr3_nt: TGCGCCAGCAGCTTTACAGGGGGGTTGCTGAACACTGAAGCTTTCTTT
j_call: TRBJ1-1
clone_size: .
v_call: TRBV5-1
d_call: TRBD1

cdr3_aa: CASSWGRLMNTEAFF
cdr3_nt: TGTGCCAGCAGCTGGGGACGGCTTATGAACACTGAAGCTTTCTTT
j_call: TRBJ1-1
clone_size: .
v_call: TRBV11-2
d_call: .

cdr3_aa: CASGRDRRGTEAFF
cdr3_nt: TGCGCCAGCGGCCGAGACCGAAGAGGCACTGAAGCTTTCTTT
j_call: TRBJ1-1
clone_size: .
v_call: TRBV4-3
d_call: .

cdr3_aa: CASSLVQGAGELFF
cdr3_nt: TGCGCCAGCAGCTTGGTACAGGGCGCCGGGGAGCTGTTTTTT
j_call: TRBJ2-2
clone_size: once
v_call: TRBV5-1
d_call: .

cdr3_aa: CASSTGTREREAFF
cdr3_nt: TGCGCCAGCAGCACGGGGACAAGGGAAAGGGAGGCTTTCTTT
j_call: TRBJ1-1
clone_size: .
v_call: TRBV5-1
d_call: .

cdr3_aa: CASSSNLWREEGPYNEQFF
cdr3_nt: TGTGCCAGCAGCTCGAACCTTTGGCGGGAGGAGGGTCCCTACAATGAGCAGTTCTTC
j_call: TRBJ2-1
clone_size: .
v_call: TRBV5-6
d_call: TRBD2

cdr3_aa: CASSFGYYGYTF
cdr3_nt: TGTGCCAGCAGCTTCGGCTATTATGGCTACACCTTC
j_call: TRBJ1-2
clone_size: .
v_call: TRBV21-1
d_call: .

cdr3_aa: CASSMGGRGGTEAFF
cdr3_nt: TGTGCCAGTAGTATGGGAGGAAGGGGAGGGACTGAAGCTTTCTTT
j_call: TRBJ1-1
clone_size: once
v_call: TRBV19
d_call: .

cdr3_aa: CASSAPRLLGNEQFF
cdr3_nt: TGTGCCAGCAGCGCTCCTCGGTTACTTGGGAATGAGCAGTTCTTC
j_call: TRBJ2-1
clone_size: .
v_call: TRBV7-9
d_call: .

cdr3_aa: CASSLNPGGEYNEQFF
cdr3_nt: TGTGCCAGCAGCTTGAACCCGGGGGGGGAATACAATGAGCAGTTCTTC
j_call: TRBJ2-1
clone_size: few
v_call: TRBV7-2
d_call: TRBD2

cdr3_aa: CASSRLASGSQTQYF
cdr3_nt: TGTGCCAGCAGCCGGTTGGCTAGCGGGAGCCAGACCCAGTACTTC
j_call: TRBJ2-5
clone_size: .
v_call: TRBV5-6
d_call: TRBD2

cdr3_aa: CASKTGANVLTF
cdr3_nt: TGTGCCAGTAAAACTGGGGCCAACGTCCTGACTTTC
j_call: TRBJ2-6
clone_size: .
v_call: TRBV19
d_call: .

cdr3_aa: CASSQTGNYGYTF
cdr3_nt: TGTGCCAGCAGTCAGACAGGGAACTATGGCTACACCTTC
j_call: TRBJ1-2
clone_size: medium-sized
v_call: TRBV2
d_call: TRBD1

cdr3_aa: CASSLRQGQGNGELFF
cdr3_nt: TGCGCCAGCAGCTTGCGTCAGGGACAGGGGAACGGGGAGCTGTTTTTT
j_call: TRBJ2-2
clone_size: once
v_call: TRBV5-1
d_call: TRBD1

cdr3_aa: CASSAVETDNNGQFF
cdr3_nt: TGTGCCAGTAGTGCCGTCGAGACAGATAACAATGGGCAGTTCTTC
j_call: TRBJ2-1
clone_size: .
v_call: TRBV19
d_call: .

cdr3_aa: CASSPRAPSYEQYF
cdr3_nt: TGTGCCAGCAGCCCCAGGGCTCCCTCCTACGAGCAGTACTTC
j_call: TRBJ2-7
clone_size: .
v_call: TRBV27
d_call: .

cdr3_aa: CASTERALAATDTQYF
cdr3_nt: TGTGCCAGCACCGAAAGGGCGCTAGCGGCCACAGATACGCAGTATTTT
j_call: TRBJ2-3
clone_size: .
v_call: TRBV7-9
d_call: TRBD2

cdr3_aa: CASSEGLAGNTGELFF
cdr3_nt: TGCGCCAGCAGTGAGGGGCTAGCGGGGAACACCGGGGAGCTGTTTTTT
j_call: TRBJ2-2
clone_size: .
v_call: TRBV10-1
d_call: TRBD2

cdr3_aa: CASSMWGSTYEQYF
cdr3_nt: TGTGCCAGTAGTATGTGGGGCAGTACCTACGAGCAGTACTTC
j_call: TRBJ2-7
clone_size: .
v_call: TRBV19
d_call: .

cdr3_aa: CASSPVRGLDIPDTQYF
cdr3_nt: TGCGCCAGCAGCCCCGTTAGGGGGTTGGATATCCCAGATACGCAGTATTTT
j_call: TRBJ2-3
clone_size: .
v_call: TRBV5-1
d_call: .

cdr3_aa: CASSPMGQGIPSYEQYF
cdr3_nt: TGTGCCAGCTCACCGATGGGACAGGGGATACCCTCCTACGAGCAGTACTTC
j_call: TRBJ2-7
clone_size: .
v_call: TRBV18
d_call: TRBD1

cdr3_aa: CASSPTQLYEQYF
cdr3_nt: TGTGCCAGCTCACCAACTCAGCTGTACGAGCAGTACTTC
j_call: TRBJ2-7
clone_size: .
v_call: TRBV18
d_call: .

cdr3_aa: CASSQVAGGGTEAFF
cdr3_nt: TGCGCCAGCAGCCAAGTGGCAGGTGGTGGGACTGAAGCTTTCTTT
j_call: TRBJ1-1
clone_size: .
v_call: TRBV4-3
d_call: .

cdr3_aa: CASRQQSAGTQYF
cdr3_nt: TGTGCCAGCAGACAACAATCGGCGGGAACCCAGTACTTC
j_call: TRBJ2-5
clone_size: .
v_call: TRBV6-5
d_call: .

cdr3_aa: CASVLRANQPQHF
cdr3_nt: TGTGCCAGTGTCCTCAGGGCTAATCAGCCCCAGCATTTT
j_call: TRBJ1-5
clone_size: .
v_call: TRBV19
d_call: .

cdr3_aa: CASSQVFQGSRAFF
cdr3_nt: TGCGCCAGCAGCCAAGTCTTCCAGGGATCGCGGGCTTTCTTT
j_call: TRBJ1-1
clone_size: .
v_call: TRBV4-3
d_call: .

cdr3_aa: CASSLGRGTEAFF
cdr3_nt: TGTGCCAGCAGCTTGGGCAGGGGCACTGAAGCTTTCTTT
j_call: TRBJ1-1
clone_size: .
v_call: TRBV5-6
d_call: .

cdr3_aa: CASSLVDGREDTQYF
cdr3_nt: TGTGCCAGCAGCTTAGTAGACGGGAGAGAGGATACGCAGTATTTT
j_call: TRBJ2-3
clone_size: .
v_call: TRBV11-2
d_call: .

cdr3_aa: CASDVGQVGNQPQHF
cdr3_nt: TGTGCCAGCGACGTGGGGCAGGTGGGCAATCAGCCCCAGCATTTT
j_call: TRBJ1-5
clone_size: .
v_call: TRBV7-2
d_call: .

cdr3_aa: CASSPDGLQAKNIQYF
cdr3_nt: TGCGCCAGCAGCCCGGACGGGCTGCAGGCCAAAAACATTCAGTACTTC
j_call: TRBJ2-4
clone_size: .
v_call: TRBV5-1
d_call: .

cdr3_aa: CASSLRTPGTGVSYEQYF
cdr3_nt: TGTGCCAGCAGTTTAAGGACCCCCGGGACAGGGGTCTCCTACGAGCAGTACTTC
j_call: TRBJ2-7
clone_size: .
v_call: TRBV27
d_call: TRBD1

cdr3_aa: CASSDYGTGGNEQFF
cdr3_nt: TGTGCCAGCAGTGATTACGGGACAGGGGGCAATGAGCAGTTCTTC
j_call: TRBJ2-1
clone_size: .
v_call: TRBV25-1
d_call: TRBD1

cdr3_aa: CASSQTGLDARYEQYF
cdr3_nt: TGCGCCAGCAGCCAAACGGGCCTAGACGCAAGGTACGAGCAGTACTTC
j_call: TRBJ2-7
clone_size: .
v_call: TRBV4-3
d_call: .

cdr3_aa: CASSLGAGEGAEQFF
cdr3_nt: TGTGCCAGCAGCTTAGGAGCGGGAGAGGGGGCTGAGCAGTTCTTC
j_call: TRBJ2-1
clone_size: .
v_call: TRBV7-8
d_call: .

cdr3_aa: CASSSGQGGYGYTF
cdr3_nt: TGCGCCAGCAGCTCCGGACAGGGGGGCTATGGCTACACCTTC
j_call: TRBJ1-2
clone_size: .
v_call: TRBV5-1
d_call: TRBD1

cdr3_aa: CASSRGLNSDTQYF
cdr3_nt: TGTGCCAGCTCCCGGGGACTAAATTCAGATACGCAGTATTTT
j_call: TRBJ2-3
clone_size: .
v_call: TRBV27
d_call: TRBD2

cdr3_aa: CASSPEANYGHTF
cdr3_nt: TGTGCCAGCAGCCCTGAGGCTAACTATGGCCACACCTTC
j_call: TRBJ1-2
clone_size: .
v_call: TRBV7-2
d_call: .

cdr3_aa: CASSVATDGRGLEQYF
cdr3_nt: TGTGCCAGCAGCGTAGCTACTGACGGGAGAGGTCTCGAGCAGTACTTC
j_call: TRBJ2-7
clone_size: .
v_call: TRBV9
d_call: .

cdr3_aa: CASSFWVVTEAFF
cdr3_nt: TGTGCCAGCAGCTTTTGGGTTGTCACTGAAGCTTTCTTT
j_call: TRBJ1-1
clone_size: .
v_call: TRBV5-4
d_call: .

cdr3_aa: CASSNYMGQTNTEAFF
cdr3_nt: TGTGCCAGCAGCAATTATATGGGACAGACGAACACTGAAGCTTTCTTT
j_call: TRBJ1-1
clone_size: .
v_call: TRBV11-2
d_call: TRBD1

cdr3_aa: CSAGEAGNNEKLFF
cdr3_nt: TGCAGCGCCGGCGAGGCGGGGAACAATGAAAAACTGTTTTTT
j_call: TRBJ1-4
clone_size: .
v_call: TRBV29-1
d_call: .

cdr3_aa: CASSLAGKTNEQFF
cdr3_nt: TGTGCCAGCAGCCTAGCGGGGAAAACCAATGAGCAGTTCTTC
j_call: TRBJ2-1
clone_size: few
v_call: TRBV7-7
d_call: TRBD2

cdr3_aa: CASSLATGVGIEQYF
cdr3_nt: TGCGCCAGCAGCTTGGCCACAGGGGTGGGTATCGAGCAGTACTTC
j_call: TRBJ2-7
clone_size: once
v_call: TRBV5-1
d_call: TRBD1

cdr3_aa: CASSYSLTSGSYEQYF
cdr3_nt: TGTGCCAGCAGTTACTCGTTGACTAGCGGGAGCTACGAGCAGTACTTC
j_call: TRBJ2-7
clone_size: .
v_call: TRBV6-5
d_call: TRBD2

cdr3_aa: CASSQDVEFETQYF
cdr3_nt: TGTGCCAGCAGCCAAGATGTGGAGTTTGAGACCCAGTACTTC
j_call: TRBJ2-5
clone_size: medium-sized
v_call: TRBV14
d_call: .

cdr3_aa: CASSLGTGGEQYF
cdr3_nt: TGCGCCAGCAGCTTGGGGACAGGGGGCGAGCAGTACTTC
j_call: TRBJ2-7
clone_size: .
v_call: TRBV5-1
d_call: TRBD1

cdr3_aa: CASSLGQRWTSGRLSSEQYF
cdr3_nt: TGTGCCAGCAGCTTAGGGCAGCGATGGACTAGCGGGAGACTTTCCTCCGAGCAGTACTTC
j_call: TRBJ2-7
clone_size: once
v_call: TRBV5-5
d_call: TRBD2

cdr3_aa: CASSYAGTGGWGYTF
cdr3_nt: TGTGCCAGCAGTTACGCCGGGACAGGGGGTTGGGGCTACACCTTC
j_call: TRBJ1-2
clone_size: .
v_call: TRBV6-5
d_call: TRBD1